The rows below give T cell receptor beta chains drawn from one sample of a study of T cell repertoires in cytomegalovirus infection. Each CDR3 protein gets one entry after TCRdb re-called the reads with MiXCR. The table records 40,000 to 60,000 distinct CDR3 sequences, 20% to 25% of them present only once. Their target antigens are unknown. Sequenced material: CD8+ T cells from cultured PBMCs, taken from culture after CMV antigen stimulation. The receptors were gathered from a human donor in good health (CMV status not recorded). Some clones in this sample may be carry-over from other donors' samples. The conserved cysteine and the conserved F or W are not part of the CDR3 here.

J	V	length	CDR3
TRBJ1-1	TRBV27	11	ASSLPGNTEAF
TRBJ2-7	TRBV6-5	12	ASSYSQSSYEQY
TRBJ1-3	TRBV7-9	14	ASSLALRNSGNTIY
TRBJ2-3	TRBV15	14	ATSTFDRSSTDTQY
TRBJ2-7	TRBV5-6	11	ASSSGQGFEQY
TRBJ1-5	TRBV7-2	12	ASSFPLGNQPQH
TRBJ2-7	TRBV27	11	ASWAGLPYEQY
TRBJ2-1	TRBV6-2/TRBV6-3	13	ASSLRDPTYNEQF
TRBJ2-1	TRBV5-1	13	ASSLQRGGKDEQF
TRBJ1-2	TRBV27	13	ASSHRGRVDYGYT
TRBJ2-2	TRBV5-4	17	ASSLGTSGRGEPTGELF
TRBJ1-1	TRBV6-6	11	ASSYSANTEAF
TRBJ2-1	TRBV6-6	12	ASSYSPGQNEQF
TRBJ2-4	TRBV28	13	ATRTVEREGDIQY
TRBJ2-5	TRBV11-2	13	ASSLVAAPQETQY
TRBJ2-7	TRBV7-9	22	VSSPSNPGVETTEGGRGTYEQY
TRBJ2-5	TRBV6-5	14	ASSSQLRAPWETQY
TRBJ1-2	TRBV7-8	12	ASSLGTGHYGYT
TRBJ1-4	TRBV7-9	12	ASSLAGQGEKLF
TRBJ2-1	TRBV6-5	11	ASSYSNGGEQF